This T cell receptor beta chain was identified in a study of T cells after yellow fever vaccination. Study observations and caveats: Boosting was followed by the reappearance of most primary-vaccination clones (just under 97% CD4, 70% to 90% CD8).

This CDR3 has 13 residues. V was clipped by 0 bases and J by 2 bases, with 8 bases between them. Germline assignment: CDR1 DFQATT and CDR2 SNEGSKA (reference sequence). To note about this clonotype: Its target is unknown.

TCRdb re-analysed the 5' RACE reads in MiXCR, keeping a single row per CDR3 protein. The data contain under 600,000 distinct CDR3 sequences, 13% of them singletons. The material sequenced was PBMCs, taken on the day of the yellow fever booster vaccination. The receptor was isolated from a man under 40 who received the YFV17D yellow fever vaccine. V usage is TRBV20-1 and J usage is TRBJ2-7; unclear D gene. The CDR3 DNA reads TGCAGTGCTAGAGATCGGCTTACCTACGAGCAGTACTTC. This encodes CSARDRLTYEQYF.